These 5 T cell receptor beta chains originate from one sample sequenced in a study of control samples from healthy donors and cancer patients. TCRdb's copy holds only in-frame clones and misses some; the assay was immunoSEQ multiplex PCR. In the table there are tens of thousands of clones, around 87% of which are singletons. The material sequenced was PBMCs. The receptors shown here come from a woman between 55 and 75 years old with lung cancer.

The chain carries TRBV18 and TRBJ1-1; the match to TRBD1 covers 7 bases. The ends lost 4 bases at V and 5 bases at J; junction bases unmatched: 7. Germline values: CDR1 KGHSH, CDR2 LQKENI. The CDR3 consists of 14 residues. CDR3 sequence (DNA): TGTGCCAGCTCACTCAAGACAGGGCGGACTGAAGCTTTCTTT. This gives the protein CASSLKTGRTEAFF.

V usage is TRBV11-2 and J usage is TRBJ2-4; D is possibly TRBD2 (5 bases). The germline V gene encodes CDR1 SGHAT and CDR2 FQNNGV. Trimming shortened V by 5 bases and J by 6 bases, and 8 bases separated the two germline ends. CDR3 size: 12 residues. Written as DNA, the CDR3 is TGTGCCAGCAGCCCCGAGGGAAACATTCAGTACTTC. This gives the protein CASSPEGNIQYF.

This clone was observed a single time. The CDR3 DNA sequence: TGTGCCAGTGGCACGGACAGGATGAACACTGAAGCTTTCTTT. Translation gives CASGTDRMNTEAFF. The V gene is TRBV19, the J gene TRBJ1-1; 7 nucleotides match TRBD1. V dropped 8 bases and J dropped 0; count of bases not matched to a gene: 6. CDR3 length: 14 amino acids. CDR1 LNHDA and CDR2 SQIVND come from the germline V gene (reference sequence).

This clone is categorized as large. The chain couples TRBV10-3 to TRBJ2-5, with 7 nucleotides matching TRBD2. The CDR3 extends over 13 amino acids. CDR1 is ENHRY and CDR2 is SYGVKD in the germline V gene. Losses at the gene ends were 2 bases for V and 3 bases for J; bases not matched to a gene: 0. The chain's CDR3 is CAISETSEETQYF. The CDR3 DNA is TGTGCCATCAGTGAGACTAGCGAAGAGACCCAGTACTTC.

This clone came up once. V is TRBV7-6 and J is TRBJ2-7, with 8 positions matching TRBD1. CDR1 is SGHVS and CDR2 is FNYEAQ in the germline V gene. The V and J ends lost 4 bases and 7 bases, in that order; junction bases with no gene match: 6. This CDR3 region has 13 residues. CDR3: CASSSRTGPEQYF. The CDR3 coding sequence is TGTGCCAGCAGCTCCAGGACAGGGCCTGAGCAGTACTTC.